The entry below describes one TCR beta chain. The antigen is not known. This specimen comes from a study of identical twins. Study-level findings and limits: Excess sharing by twins proved weaker in beta out-of-frame sequences.

The donors were all healthy and Caucasian. A single record per CDR3 protein comes from TCRdb applying MiXCR to the 5' RACE reads. The table shows roughly 750,000 distinct CDR3 sequences, with about 20% occurring only once. The germline V and J ends were trimmed by 6 bases and 4 bases, with 21 bases remaining between them. The CDR3 is 16 residues long. Germline V gives CDR1 MNHNS, CDR2 SASEGT. These data were also filed under a second study, of T cells expressing NK-cell markers. As that report states: The share of CD8+ T cells held by dominant NKG2C+ clonotypes was about 1.0-8% in several donors.

The rearrangement links TRBV6-1 to TRBJ1-2; maybe TRBD1 (6 bases). This clonotype originated in a woman younger than 35 in good health. Sequencing input: PBMCs. The DNA of the CDR3 is TGTGCCAGCAGCAGGGGAGCGGGAGCCCCGTTCTATGGCTACACCTTC. It translates to CASSRGAGAPFYGYTF.